Sequencing of this T cell receptor (beta chain) was carried out in a study of T cell responses to AZD1222 COVID-19 vaccine (dated by TCRdb to about 2021). About the full investigation: AZD1222 recipients given second doses at about 4 weeks or at about 12 weeks were pooled, since spike-specific TCR depth and breadth were not found to differ between the two schedules. A total of just over 230 trial participants underwent TCR sequencing, of whom some 200 had received two doses of AZD1222 and some 25 had received two doses of the MenACWY control vaccine. Enrollment into the trials was organized by age into subgroups of 18-55, 56-69 and 70-plus years, and those subgroups contained about 160, 30 and 59 TCR-sequenced participants, respectively.

What the time point label conveys for this sample: baseline before first vaccination. Vaccinee samples were obtained from the UK trials COV001 and COV002, which included a single-blind randomized controlled phase 2/3 trial of AZD1222 (ChAdOx1 nCoV-19) in healthy adults. For TCRbeta chain sequencing, PBMC samples were collected from trial participants at day 0 and at day 28 after the second dose. The CDR3 regions of human TCRbeta chains were analyzed by immunosequencing. The published analysis was carried out like this. TCRs in the repertoires were matched against a reference library of SARS-CoV-2-specific TCRs that had been generated with the MIRA antigen-specificity platform. Breadth was defined as the fraction of unique TCRs that were SARS-CoV-2-associated. Depth was defined as the fraction of total T cells that were SARS-CoV-2-associated. Each spike-specific TCR was assigned to its reactive spike region and to a CD4 or CD8 class using the MIRA data. Log10-transformed breadth and depth values were compared by one-way ANOVA with Sidak's multiple comparisons tests. This is the immuneACCESS table as TCRdb keeps it, with only in-frame sequences that have V and J called. A part of the clones is gone; compared with another copy, unresolved V genes explain less than half, and the rest is unexplained. That table gives V, J and clone size, and the DNA gave D and trimming. The sample table holds 120,000 or so clones, of which over 75% were seen once. The biggest ten clones account for 2.8% of the sample.

Overall study results and their limits: Most participants were white British and females outnumbered males, and the authors suggested that clonal diversity may have been underestimated. Because no day 14 peak-response samples were available, repertoires were characterized only after the peak T cell response. Spike-specific TCR breadth and depth rose significantly after two AZD1222 doses compared with day 0 and with MenACWY recipients. CD4 TCRs associated with the vaccine covered the entire spike protein, and the dominant responses were in regions 160-218 and 743-854. In the small 56-69-year group, the increase in depth fell short of significance, most likely because of low power. Conclusions about previously exposed vaccinees are limited because only 5 or 6 AZD1222 recipients were SARS-CoV-2 seropositive at baseline. Epitopes outside the regions mutated in the B.1.351 and B.1.1.7 variants were reportedly recognized by nearly half of the unique spike-specific TCRs.

Comment on this clone: The antigen it binds to is not known. Qualities for individual bases were not recorded, and no much larger clone is one base off.

This sample comprised peripheral blood, obtained on day 0 of AZD1222 vaccination. The receptor comes from an adult in good health.

This receptor carries the CDR3 CASSGPRTAGKETQYF. In nucleotides, the sequence is TGTGCCAGCAGTGGTCCAAGAACGGCCGGAAAAGAGACCCAGTACTTC. Here the chain combines TRBV2 and TRBJ2-5, with no D gene named confidently. For CDR1 and CDR2, the germline V gene lists SNHLY and FYNNEI. The CDR3 covers 16 residues, taking in both the cysteine and the phenylalanine. The DNA shown is the 48-base CDR3, in frame from base 1. The V end loses 4 bases and the J end loses 3 bases, and a stretch of 18 bases separates them.